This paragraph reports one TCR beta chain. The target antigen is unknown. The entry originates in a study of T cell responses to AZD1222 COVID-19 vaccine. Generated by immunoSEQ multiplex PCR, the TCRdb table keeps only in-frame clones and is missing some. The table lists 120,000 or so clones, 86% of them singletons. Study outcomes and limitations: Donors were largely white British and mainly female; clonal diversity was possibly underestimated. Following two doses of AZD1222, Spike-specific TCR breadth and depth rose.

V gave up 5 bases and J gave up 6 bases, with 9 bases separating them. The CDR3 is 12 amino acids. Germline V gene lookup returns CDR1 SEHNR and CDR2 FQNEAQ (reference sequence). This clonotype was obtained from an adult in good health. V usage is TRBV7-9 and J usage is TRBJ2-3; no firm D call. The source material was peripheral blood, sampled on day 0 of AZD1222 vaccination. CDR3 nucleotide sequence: TGTGCCAGCAGCAATCGGGTGGATACGCAGTATTTT. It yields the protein CASSNRVDTQYF.